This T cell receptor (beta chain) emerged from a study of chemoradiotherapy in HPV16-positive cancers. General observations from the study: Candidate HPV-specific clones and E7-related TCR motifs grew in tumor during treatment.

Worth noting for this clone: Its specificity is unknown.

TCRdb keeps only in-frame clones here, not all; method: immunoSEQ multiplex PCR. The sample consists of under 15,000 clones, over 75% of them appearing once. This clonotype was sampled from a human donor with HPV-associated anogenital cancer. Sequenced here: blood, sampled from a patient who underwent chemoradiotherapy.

In DNA form, the CDR3 reads TGCGCCAGCAGCCCGGGGACAGTTGGATCACCCCTCCACTTT. Amino acids: CASSPGTVGSPLHF. The gene calls are TRBV5-1 and TRBJ1-6; TRBD1 matches at 7 bases. This CDR3 comprises 14 residues. The trim removed 4 bases at V and 10 bases at J, leaving 8 bases unmatched. Looked up from germline, CDR1 is SGHRS and CDR2 is YFSETQ.